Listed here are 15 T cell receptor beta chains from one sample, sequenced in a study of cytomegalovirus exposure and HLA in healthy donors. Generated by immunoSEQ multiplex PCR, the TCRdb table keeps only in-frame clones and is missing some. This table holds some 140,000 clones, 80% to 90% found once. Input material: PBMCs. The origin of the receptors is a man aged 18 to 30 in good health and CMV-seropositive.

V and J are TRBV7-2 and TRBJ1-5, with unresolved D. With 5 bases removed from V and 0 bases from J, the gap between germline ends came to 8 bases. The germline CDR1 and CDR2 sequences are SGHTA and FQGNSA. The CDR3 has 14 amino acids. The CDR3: CASSPIYSNQPQHF. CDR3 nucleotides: TGTGCCAGCAGCCCTATTTATAGCAATCAGCCCCAGCATTTT.

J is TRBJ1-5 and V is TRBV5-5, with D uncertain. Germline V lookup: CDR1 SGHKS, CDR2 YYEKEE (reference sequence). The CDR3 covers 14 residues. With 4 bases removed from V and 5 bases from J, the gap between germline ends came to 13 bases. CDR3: CASSPALGDQPQHF. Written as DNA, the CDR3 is TGTGCCAGCAGCCCCGCTTTGGGAGATCAGCCCCAGCATTTT.

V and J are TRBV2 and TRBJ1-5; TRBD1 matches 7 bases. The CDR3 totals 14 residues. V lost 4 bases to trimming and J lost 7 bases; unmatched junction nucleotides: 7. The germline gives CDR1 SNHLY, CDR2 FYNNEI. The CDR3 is CASSGRQGGQPQHF. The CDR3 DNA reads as TGTGCCAGCAGTGGCCGACAGGGTGGGCAGCCCCAGCATTTT.

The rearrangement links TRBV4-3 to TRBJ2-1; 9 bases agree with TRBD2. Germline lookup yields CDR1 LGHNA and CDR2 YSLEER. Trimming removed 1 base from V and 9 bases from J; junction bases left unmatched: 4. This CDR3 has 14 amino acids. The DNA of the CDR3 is TGCGCCAGCAGCCAAGTGACTAGCGGTACTGAGCAGTTCTTC. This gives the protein CASSQVTSGTEQFF.

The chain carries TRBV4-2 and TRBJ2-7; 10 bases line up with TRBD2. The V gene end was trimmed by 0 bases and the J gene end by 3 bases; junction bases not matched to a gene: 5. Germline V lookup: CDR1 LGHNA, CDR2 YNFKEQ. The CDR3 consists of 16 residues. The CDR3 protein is CASSQDRSSGSYEQYF. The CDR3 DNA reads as TGTGCCAGCAGCCAAGATAGGTCTAGCGGGAGCTACGAGCAGTACTTC.

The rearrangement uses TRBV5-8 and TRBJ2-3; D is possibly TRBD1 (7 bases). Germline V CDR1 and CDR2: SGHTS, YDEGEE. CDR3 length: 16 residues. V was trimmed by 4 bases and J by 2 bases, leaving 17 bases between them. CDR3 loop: CASSILGGGPTDTQYF. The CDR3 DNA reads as TGTGCCAGCAGCATCCTAGGAGGGGGCCCCACAGATACGCAGTATTTT.

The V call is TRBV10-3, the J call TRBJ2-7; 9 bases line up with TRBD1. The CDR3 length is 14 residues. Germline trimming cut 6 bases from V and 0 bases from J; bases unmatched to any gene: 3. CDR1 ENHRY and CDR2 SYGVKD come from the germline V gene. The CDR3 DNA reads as TGTGCCATCAGCCCGACAGGGGGCTCCTACGAGCAGTACTTC. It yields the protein CAISPTGGSYEQYF.

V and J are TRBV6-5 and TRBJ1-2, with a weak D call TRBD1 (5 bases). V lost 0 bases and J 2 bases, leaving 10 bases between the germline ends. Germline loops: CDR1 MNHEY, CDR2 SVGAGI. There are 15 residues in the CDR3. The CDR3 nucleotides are TGTGCCAGCAGTTACTCCATCCAGGGAAACTATGGCTACACCTTC. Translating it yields CASSYSIQGNYGYTF.

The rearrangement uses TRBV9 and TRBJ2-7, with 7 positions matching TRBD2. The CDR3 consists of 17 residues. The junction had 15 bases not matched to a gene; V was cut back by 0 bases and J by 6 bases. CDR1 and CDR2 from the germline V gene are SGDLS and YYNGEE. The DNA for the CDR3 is TGTGCCAGCAGCGTAGGGCTAGCGGCCTCCTCCCTAGGCGAGCAGTACTTC. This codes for CASSVGLAASSLGEQYF. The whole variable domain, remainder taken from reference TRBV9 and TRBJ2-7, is DSGVTQTPKHLITATGQRVTLRCSPRSGDLSVYWYQQSLDQGLQFLIQYYNGEERAKGNILERFSAQQFPDLHSELNLSSLELGDSALYFCASSVGLAASSLGEQYFGPGTRLTVT.

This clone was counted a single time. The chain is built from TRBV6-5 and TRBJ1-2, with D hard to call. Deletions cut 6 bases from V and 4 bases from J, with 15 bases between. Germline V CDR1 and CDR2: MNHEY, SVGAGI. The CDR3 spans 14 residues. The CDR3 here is CASSVGGGSYGYTF. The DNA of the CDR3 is TGTGCCAGCAGCGTCGGTGGAGGTTCCTATGGCTACACCTTC.

CDR3 residues: CASSLGRTDEQYF. DNA for the CDR3: TGCGCCAGCAGCTTGGGGCGAACAGACGAGCAGTACTTC. The rearrangement uses TRBV5-1 and TRBJ2-7, with D unresolved. The CDR3 has 13 amino acids. CDR1 and CDR2 from the germline V gene are SGHRS and YFSETQ. Trimming left V 0 bases short and J 5 bases short, with 9 bases between.

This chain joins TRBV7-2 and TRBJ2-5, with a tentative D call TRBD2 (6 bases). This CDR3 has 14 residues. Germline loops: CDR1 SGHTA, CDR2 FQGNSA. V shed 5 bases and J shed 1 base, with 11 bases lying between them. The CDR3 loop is CASSPTGVQETQYF. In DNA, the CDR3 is TGTGCCAGCAGCCCGACGGGGGTCCAAGAGACCCAGTACTTC.

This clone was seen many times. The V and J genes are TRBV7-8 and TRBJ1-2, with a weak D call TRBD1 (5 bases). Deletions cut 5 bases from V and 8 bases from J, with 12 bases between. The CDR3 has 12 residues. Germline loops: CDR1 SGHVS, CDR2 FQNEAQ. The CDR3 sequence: CASSPQGWGYTF. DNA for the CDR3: TGTGCCAGCAGCCCCCAGGGTTGGGGCTACACCTTC.

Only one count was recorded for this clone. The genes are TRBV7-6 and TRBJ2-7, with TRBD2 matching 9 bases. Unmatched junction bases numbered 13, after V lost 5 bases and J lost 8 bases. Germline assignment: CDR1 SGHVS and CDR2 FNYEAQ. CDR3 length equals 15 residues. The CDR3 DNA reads TGTGCCAGCAGCGATGACCTAGCGGGGAGTTCTCAGCAGTACTTC. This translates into CASSDDLAGSSQQYF.

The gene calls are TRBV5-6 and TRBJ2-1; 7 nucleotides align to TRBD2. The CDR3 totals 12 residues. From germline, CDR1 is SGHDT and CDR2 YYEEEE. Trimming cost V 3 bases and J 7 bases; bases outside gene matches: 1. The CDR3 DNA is TGTGCCAGCAGCTCTAGCGGTAATGAGCAGTTCTTC. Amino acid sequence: CASSSSGNEQFF. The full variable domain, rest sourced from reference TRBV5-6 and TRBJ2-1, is DAGVTQSPTHLIKTRGQQVTLRCSPKSGHDTVSWYQQALGQGPQFIFQYYEEEERQRGNFPDRFSGHQFPNYSSELNVNALLLGDSALYLCASSSSGNEQFFGPGTRLTVL.